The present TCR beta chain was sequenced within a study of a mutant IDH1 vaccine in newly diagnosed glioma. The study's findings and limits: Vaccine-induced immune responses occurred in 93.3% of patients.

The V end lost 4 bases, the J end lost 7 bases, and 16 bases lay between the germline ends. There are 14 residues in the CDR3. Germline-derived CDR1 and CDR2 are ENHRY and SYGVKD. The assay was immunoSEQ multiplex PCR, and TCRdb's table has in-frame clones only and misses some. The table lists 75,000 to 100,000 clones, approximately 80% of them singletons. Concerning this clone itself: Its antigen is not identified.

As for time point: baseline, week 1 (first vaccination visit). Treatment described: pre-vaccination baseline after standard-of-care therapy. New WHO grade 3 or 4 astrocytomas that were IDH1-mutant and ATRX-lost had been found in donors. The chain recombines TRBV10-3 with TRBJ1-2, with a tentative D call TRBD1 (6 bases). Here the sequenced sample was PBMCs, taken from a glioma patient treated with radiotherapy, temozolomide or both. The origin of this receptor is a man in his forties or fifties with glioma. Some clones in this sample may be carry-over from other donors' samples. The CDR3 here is CAISVSTGQGGYTF. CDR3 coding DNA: TGTGCCATCAGTGTATCAACAGGGCAGGGTGGCTACACCTTC.